This TCR beta chain was recovered during a study of blood T cell repertoires in COVID-19. The CDR3 loop spans 18 amino acids. J gave up 2 bases and V 1 base, and 11 bases lay outside the gene matches. Germline V lookup: CDR1 SGHAT, CDR2 FQNNGV. Generated by immunoSEQ multiplex PCR, the TCRdb table keeps only in-frame clones and is missing some. Of around 25,000 clones in the sample, approximately 80% were seen once. Sequencing was done on a sample of peripheral blood. The source is a man older than 75 with active or convalescent COVID-19. The rearrangement uses TRBV11-2 and TRBJ2-7, with 10 bases that match TRBD2. CDR3 DNA: TGTGCCAGCAGCTTAGCCCACTCTAGCGGGAGTACCCCCTACGAGCAGTACTTC. Its translation is CASSLAHSSGSTPYEQYF.